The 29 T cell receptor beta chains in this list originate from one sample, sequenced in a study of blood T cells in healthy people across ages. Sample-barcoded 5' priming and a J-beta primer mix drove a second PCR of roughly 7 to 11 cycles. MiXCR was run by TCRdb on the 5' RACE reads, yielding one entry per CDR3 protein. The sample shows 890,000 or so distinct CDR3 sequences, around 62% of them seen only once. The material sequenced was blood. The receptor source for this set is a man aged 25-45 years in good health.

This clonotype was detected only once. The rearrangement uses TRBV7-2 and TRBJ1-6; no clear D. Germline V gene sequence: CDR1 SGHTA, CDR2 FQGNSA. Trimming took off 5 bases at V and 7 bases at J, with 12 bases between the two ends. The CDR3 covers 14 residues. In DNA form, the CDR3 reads TGTGCCAGCAGCAGATCAGGAACGAATTCACCCCTCCACTTT. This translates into CASSRSGTNSPLHF.

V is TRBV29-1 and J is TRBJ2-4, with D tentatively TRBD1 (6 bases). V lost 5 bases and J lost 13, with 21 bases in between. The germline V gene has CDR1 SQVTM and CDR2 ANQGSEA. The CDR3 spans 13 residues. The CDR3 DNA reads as TGCAGCGTTCCCTGGACAGCCCGTGGGGCCCAGTACTTC. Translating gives CSVPWTARGAQYF.

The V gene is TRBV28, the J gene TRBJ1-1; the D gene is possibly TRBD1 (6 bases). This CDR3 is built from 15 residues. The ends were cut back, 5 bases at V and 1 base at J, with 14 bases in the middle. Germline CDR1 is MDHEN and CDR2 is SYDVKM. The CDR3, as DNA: TGTGCCAGCAGTCACGAAGGACAGACGAACACTGAAGCTTTCTTT. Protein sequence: CASSHEGQTNTEAFF. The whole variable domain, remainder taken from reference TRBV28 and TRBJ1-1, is DVKVTQSSRYLVKRTGEKVFLECVQDMDHENMFWYRQDPGLGLRLIYFSYDVKMKEKGDIPEGYSVSREKKERFSLILESASTNQTSMYLCASSHEGQTNTEAFFGQGTRLTVV.

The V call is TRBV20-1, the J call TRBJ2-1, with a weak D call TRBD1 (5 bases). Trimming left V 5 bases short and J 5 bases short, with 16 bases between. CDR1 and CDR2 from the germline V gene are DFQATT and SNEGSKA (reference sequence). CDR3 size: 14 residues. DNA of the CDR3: TGCAGTGCTTGGGGCCGATCAAAAGACAATGAGCAGTTCTTC. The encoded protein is CSAWGRSKDNEQFF.

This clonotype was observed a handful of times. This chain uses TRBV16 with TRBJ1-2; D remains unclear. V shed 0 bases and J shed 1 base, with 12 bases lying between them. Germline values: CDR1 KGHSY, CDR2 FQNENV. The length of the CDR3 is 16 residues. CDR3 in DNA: TGTGCCAGCAGCCAATCTGTTGAGGGTTTTAACTATGGCTACACCTTC. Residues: CASSQSVEGFNYGYTF.

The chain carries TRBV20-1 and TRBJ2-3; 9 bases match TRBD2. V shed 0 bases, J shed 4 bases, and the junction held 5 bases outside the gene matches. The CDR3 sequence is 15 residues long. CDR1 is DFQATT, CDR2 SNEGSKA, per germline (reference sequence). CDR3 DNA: TGCAGTGCTAGAGATCGGGCGGGGGGGCCAGATACGCAGTATTTT. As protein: CSARDRAGGPDTQYF.

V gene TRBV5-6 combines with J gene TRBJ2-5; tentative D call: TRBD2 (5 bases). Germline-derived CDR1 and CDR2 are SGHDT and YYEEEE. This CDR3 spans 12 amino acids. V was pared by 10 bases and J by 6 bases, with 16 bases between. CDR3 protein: CALLCSVQTQYF. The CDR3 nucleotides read TGTGCCCTTTTGTGTAGCGTGCAGACCCAGTACTTC.

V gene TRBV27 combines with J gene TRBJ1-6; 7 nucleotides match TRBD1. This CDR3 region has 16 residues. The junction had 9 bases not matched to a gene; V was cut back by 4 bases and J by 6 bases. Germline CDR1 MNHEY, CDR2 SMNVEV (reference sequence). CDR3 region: CASSSPGQALNSPLHF. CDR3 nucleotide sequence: TGTGCCAGCAGTTCACCAGGACAGGCACTTAATTCACCCCTCCACTTT.

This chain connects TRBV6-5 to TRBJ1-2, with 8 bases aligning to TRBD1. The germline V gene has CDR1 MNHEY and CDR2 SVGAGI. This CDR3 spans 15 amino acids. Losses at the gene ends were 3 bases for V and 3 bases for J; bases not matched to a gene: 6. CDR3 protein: CASSYLDREDYGYTF. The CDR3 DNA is TGTGCCAGCAGTTATCTGGACAGGGAAGACTATGGCTACACCTTC.

This chain's CDR3 is CASSPGPQVDMNTEAFF. CDR3 coding DNA: TGTGCCAGCAGTCCAGGGCCCCAAGTAGACATGAACACTGAAGCTTTCTTT. J is TRBJ1-1 and V is TRBV12-3 or TRBV12-4, with D perhaps matching TRBD1 (5 bases). The V and J ends lost 5 bases and 0 bases respectively, with 19 bases between them. The CDR3 runs 17 residues.

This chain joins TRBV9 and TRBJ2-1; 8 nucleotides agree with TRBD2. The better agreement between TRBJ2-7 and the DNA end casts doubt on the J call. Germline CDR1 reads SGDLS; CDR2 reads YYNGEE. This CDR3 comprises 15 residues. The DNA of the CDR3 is TGTGCCAGCAGCGTGCGGACTAGCCTCTACAATGAGCAGTACTTC. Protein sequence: CASSVRTSLYNEQYF.

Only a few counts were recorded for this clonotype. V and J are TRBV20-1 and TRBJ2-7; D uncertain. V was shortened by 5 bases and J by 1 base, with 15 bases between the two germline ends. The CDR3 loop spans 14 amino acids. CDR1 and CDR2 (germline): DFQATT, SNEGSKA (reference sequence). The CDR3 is CSALAQELSYEQYF. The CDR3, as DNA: TGCAGTGCTTTGGCGCAGGAACTTTCCTACGAGCAGTACTTC.

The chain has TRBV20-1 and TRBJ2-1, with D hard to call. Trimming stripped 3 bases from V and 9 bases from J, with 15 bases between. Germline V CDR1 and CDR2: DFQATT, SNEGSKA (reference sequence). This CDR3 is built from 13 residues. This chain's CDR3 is CSASVGFQPEQFF. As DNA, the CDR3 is TGCAGTGCTAGCGTTGGTTTCCAACCTGAGCAGTTCTTC.

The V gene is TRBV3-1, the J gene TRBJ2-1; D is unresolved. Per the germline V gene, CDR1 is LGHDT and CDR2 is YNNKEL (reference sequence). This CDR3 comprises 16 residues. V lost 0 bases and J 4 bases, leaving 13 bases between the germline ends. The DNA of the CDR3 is TGTGCCAGCAGCCAAGAATCGGGTTTGCCGTACAATGAGCAGTTCTTC. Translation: CASSQESGLPYNEQFF.

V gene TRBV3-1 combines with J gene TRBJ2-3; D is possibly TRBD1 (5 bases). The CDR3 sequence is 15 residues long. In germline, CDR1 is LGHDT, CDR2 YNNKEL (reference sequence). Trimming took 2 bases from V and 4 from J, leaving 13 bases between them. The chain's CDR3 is CASSQPETEADTQYF. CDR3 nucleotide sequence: TGTGCCAGCAGCCAACCGGAGACAGAAGCAGATACGCAGTATTTT.

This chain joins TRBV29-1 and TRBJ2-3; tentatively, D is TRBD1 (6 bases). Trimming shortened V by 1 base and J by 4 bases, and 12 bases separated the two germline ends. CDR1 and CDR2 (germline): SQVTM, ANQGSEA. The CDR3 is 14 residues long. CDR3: CSVEVYRASDTQYF. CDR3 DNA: TGCAGCGTTGAAGTTTACAGGGCTTCAGATACGCAGTATTTT.

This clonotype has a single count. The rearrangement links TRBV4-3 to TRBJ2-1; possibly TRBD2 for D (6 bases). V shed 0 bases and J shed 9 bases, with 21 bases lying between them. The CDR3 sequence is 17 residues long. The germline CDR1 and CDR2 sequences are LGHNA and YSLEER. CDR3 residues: CASSQEFRGLGVGEQFF. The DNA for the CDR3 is TGCGCCAGCAGCCAAGAGTTTAGGGGACTGGGGGTGGGTGAGCAGTTCTTC.

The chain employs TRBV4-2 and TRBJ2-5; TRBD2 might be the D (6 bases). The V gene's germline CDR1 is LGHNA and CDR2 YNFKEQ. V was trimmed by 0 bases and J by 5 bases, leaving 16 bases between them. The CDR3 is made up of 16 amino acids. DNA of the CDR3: TGTGCCAGCAGCCAAGAGGGCGGGGCCCGCTCTGAGACCCAGTACTTC. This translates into CASSQEGGARSETQYF.

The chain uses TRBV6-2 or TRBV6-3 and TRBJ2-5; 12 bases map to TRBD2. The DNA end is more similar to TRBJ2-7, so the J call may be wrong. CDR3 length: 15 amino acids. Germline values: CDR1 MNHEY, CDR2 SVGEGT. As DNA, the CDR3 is TGTGCCAGCAGTCAGACTAGCGGGAGACACTACGAGCAGTACTTC. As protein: CASSQTSGRHYEQYF.

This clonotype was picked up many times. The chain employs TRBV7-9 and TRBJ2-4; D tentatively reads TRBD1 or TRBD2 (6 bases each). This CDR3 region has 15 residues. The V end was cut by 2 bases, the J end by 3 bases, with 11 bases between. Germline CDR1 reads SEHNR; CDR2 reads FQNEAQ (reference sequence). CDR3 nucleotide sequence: TGTGCCAGCAGCTTAAGCAGGGGAGGCAAAAACATTCAGTACTTC. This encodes CASSLSRGGKNIQYF.

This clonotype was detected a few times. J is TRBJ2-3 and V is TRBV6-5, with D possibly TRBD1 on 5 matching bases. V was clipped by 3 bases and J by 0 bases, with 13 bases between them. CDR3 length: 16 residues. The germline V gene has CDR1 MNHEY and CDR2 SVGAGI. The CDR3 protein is CASSYWGSESTDTQYF. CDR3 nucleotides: TGTGCCAGCAGTTATTGGGGCAGCGAAAGCACAGATACGCAGTATTTT.

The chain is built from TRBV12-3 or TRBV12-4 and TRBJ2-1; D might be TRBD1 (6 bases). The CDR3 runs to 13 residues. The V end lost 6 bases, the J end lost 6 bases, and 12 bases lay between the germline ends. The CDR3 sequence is CASREGQTNEQFF. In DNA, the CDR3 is TGTGCCAGCAGGGAAGGACAGACCAATGAGCAGTTCTTC.

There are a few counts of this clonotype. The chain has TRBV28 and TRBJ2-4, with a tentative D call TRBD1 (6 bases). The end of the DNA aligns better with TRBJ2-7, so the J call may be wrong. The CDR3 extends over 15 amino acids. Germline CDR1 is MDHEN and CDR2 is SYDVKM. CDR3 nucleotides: TGTGCCAGCAGTCTCGGGACAACTTTTCAGGACGAGCAGTACTTC. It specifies CASSLGTTFQDEQYF.

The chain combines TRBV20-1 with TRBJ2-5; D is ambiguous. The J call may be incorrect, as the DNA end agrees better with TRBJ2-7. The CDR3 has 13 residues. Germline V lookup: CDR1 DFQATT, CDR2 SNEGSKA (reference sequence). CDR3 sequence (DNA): TGCAGTGCTAGAGTTCCCGAATCCGGCGAGCAGTACTTC. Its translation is CSARVPESGEQYF.

The CDR3 sequence: CASSQETASGGNEQFF. CDR3 in DNA: TGTGCCAGCAGCCAAGAGACGGCTAGCGGGGGTAATGAGCAGTTCTTC. V gene TRBV3-1 combines with J gene TRBJ2-1; 10 bases map to TRBD2. V lost 0 bases, J lost 7 bases, and 6 bases stayed unmatched. There are 16 residues in the CDR3. Per the germline V gene, CDR1 is LGHDT and CDR2 is YNNKEL (reference sequence).

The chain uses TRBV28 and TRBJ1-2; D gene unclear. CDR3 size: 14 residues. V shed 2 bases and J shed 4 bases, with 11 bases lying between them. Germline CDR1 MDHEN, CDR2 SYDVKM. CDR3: CASSLPTPVYGYTF. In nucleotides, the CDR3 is TGTGCCAGCAGTTTACCCACCCCTGTCTATGGCTACACCTTC.

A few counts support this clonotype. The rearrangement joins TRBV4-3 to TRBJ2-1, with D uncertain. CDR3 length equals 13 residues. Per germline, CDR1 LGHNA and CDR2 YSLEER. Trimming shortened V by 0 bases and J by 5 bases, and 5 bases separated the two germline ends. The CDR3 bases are TGCGCCAGCAGCCAAGATGGGAACAATGAGCAGTTCTTC. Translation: CASSQDGNNEQFF.

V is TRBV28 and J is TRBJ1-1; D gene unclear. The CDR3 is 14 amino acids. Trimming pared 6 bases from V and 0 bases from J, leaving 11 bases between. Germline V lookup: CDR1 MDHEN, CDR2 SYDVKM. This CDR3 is CASRAPGMNTEAFF. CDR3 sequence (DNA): TGTGCCAGCAGGGCCCCAGGAATGAACACTGAAGCTTTCTTT.

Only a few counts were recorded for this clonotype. CDR3 in amino acids: CATRRGSENIQYF. The DNA of the CDR3 is TGTGCCACCAGGCGGGGATCCGAAAACATTCAGTACTTC. This sequence joins TRBV12-3 or TRBV12-4 and TRBJ2-4; D possibly corresponds to TRBD2 (6 bases). V gave up 10 bases and J gave up 5 bases, with 15 bases separating them. The CDR3 covers 13 residues.